The clone carrying this T cell receptor (beta chain) was picked up a small number of times. The antigen is unknown. This record comes from a study of shared clonotypes between healthy human individuals. Across the whole study: The study enrolled two women and a few men aged 18 to 49. Study conclusions and caveats: Exclusively blood specimens were collected; tissue repertoires likely differ.

Across several immunoSEQ plates, the genomic DNA of each subset was split evenly. The assay was immunoSEQ multiplex PCR, and TCRdb's table has in-frame clones only and misses some. The sample carries hundreds of thousands of clones, about 97% recorded once. All donors qualified as healthy HIV-negative adults and had experienced no recent acute infections or vaccinations. The sequenced material came from naive CD4+ T cells sorted from blood. Indicated subset: CD45RA+ positively selected. This receptor was taken from a woman in her thirties in good health.

The CDR3 here is CASSSPGTGGNTIYF. CDR3 DNA sequence: TGCGCCAGCAGCTCCCCGGGGACAGGGGGAAACACCATATATTTT. This chain uses TRBV5-1 with TRBJ1-3, with 9 nucleotides matching TRBD1. Germline lookup yields CDR1 SGHRS and CDR2 YFSETQ. The CDR3 spans 15 residues. The V and J ends lost 3 bases and 4 bases, in that order; junction bases with no gene match: 5.